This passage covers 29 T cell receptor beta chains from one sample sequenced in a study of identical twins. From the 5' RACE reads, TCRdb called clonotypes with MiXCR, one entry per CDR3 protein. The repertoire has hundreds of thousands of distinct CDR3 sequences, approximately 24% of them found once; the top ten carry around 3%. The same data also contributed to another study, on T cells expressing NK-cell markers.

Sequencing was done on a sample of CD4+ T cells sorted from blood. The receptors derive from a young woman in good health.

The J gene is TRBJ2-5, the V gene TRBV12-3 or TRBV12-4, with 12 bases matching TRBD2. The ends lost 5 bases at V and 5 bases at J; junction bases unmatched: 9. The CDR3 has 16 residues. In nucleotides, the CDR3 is TGTGCCAGCAGTCGACGACTAGCGGGAGCCGGGGAGACCCAGTACTTC. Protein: CASSRRLAGAGETQYF.

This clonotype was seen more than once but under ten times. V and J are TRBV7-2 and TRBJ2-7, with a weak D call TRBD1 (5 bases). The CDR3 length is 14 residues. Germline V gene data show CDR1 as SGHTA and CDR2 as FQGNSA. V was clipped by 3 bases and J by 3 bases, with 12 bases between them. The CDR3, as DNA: TGTGCCAGCAGCTTTGACAGAAAAATCTACGAGCAGTACTTC. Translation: CASSFDRKIYEQYF.

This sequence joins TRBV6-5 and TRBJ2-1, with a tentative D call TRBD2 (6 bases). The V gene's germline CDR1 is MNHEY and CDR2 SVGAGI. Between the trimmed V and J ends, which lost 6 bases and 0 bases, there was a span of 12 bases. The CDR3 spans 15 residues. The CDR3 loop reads CASSLTSFSYNEQFF. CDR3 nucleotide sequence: TGTGCCAGCAGCCTTACTAGCTTCTCCTACAATGAGCAGTTCTTC.

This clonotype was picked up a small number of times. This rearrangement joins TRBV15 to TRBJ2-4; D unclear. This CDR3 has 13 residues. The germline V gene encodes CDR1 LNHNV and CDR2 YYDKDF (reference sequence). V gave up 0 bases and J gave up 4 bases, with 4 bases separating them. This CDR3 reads CATSRDRKNIQYF. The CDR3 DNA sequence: TGTGCCACCAGCAGAGATAGAAAAAACATTCAGTACTTC.

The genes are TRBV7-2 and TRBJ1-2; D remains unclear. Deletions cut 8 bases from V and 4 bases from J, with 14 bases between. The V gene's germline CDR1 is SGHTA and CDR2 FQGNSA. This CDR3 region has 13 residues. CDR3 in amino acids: CASHPFGGYGYTF. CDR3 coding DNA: TGTGCCAGCCACCCCTTTGGCGGCTATGGCTACACCTTC. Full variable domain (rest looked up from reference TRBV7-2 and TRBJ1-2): GAGVSQSPSNKVTEKGKDVELRCDPISGHTALYWYRQSLGQGLEFLIYFQGNSAPDKSGLPSDRFSAERTGGSVSTLTIQRTQQEDSAVYLCASHPFGGYGYTFGSGTRLTVV.

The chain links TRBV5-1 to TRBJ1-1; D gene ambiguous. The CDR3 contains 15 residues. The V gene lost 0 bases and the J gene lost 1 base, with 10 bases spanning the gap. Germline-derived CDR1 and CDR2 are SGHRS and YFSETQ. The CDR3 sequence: CASSLDDWGNTEAFF. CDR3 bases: TGCGCCAGCAGCTTGGACGACTGGGGGAACACTGAAGCTTTCTTT.

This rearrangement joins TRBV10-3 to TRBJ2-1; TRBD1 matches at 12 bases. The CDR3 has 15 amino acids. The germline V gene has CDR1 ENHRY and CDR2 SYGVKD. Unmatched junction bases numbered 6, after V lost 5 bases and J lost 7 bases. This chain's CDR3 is CAISRGQGAGNEQFF. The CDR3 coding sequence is TGTGCCATCAGTAGGGGACAGGGGGCAGGAAATGAGCAGTTCTTC.

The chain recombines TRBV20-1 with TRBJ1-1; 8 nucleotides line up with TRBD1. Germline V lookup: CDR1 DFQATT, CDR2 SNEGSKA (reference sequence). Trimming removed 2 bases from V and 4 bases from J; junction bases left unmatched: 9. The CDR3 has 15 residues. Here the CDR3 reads CSARTGRGRGTEAFF. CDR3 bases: TGCAGTGCTAGAACTGGCAGGGGGCGCGGCACTGAAGCTTTCTTT.

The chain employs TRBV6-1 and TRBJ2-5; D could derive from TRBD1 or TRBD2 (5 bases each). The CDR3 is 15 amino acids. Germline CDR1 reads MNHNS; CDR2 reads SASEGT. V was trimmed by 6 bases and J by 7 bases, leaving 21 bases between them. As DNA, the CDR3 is TGTGCCAGCAGCGAGGGACGGAGGAAGAGTAGGACCCAGTACTTC. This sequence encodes CASSEGRRKSRTQYF.

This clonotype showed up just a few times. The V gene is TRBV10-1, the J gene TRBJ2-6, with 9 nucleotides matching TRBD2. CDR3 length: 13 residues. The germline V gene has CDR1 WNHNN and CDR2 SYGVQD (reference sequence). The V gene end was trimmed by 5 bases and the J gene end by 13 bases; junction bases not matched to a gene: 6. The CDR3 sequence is CASSWTREGVLTF. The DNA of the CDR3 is TGCGCCAGCAGTTGGACGCGGGAGGGTGTCCTGACTTTC.

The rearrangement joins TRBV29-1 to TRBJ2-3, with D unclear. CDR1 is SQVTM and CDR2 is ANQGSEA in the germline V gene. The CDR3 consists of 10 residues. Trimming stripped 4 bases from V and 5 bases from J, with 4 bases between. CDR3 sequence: CSVGVDTQYF. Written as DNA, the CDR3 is TGCAGCGTTGGGGTAGATACGCAGTATTTT.

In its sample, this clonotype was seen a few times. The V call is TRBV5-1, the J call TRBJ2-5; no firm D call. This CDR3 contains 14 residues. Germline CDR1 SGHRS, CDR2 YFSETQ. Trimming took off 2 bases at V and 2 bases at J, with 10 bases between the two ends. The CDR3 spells CASSFTVGQETQYF. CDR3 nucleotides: TGCGCCAGCAGCTTCACCGTCGGGCAAGAGACCCAGTACTTC. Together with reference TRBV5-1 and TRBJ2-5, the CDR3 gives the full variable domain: KAGVTQTPRYLIKTRGQQVTLSCSPISGHRSVSWYQQTPGQGLQFLFEYFSETQRNKGNFPGRFSGRQFSNSRSEMNVSTLELGDSALYLCASSFTVGQETQYFGPGTRLLVL.

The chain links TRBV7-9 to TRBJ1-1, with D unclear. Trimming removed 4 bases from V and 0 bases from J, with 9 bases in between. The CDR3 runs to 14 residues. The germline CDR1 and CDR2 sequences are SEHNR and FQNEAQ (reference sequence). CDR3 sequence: CASSSLTLNTEAFF. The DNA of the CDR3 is TGTGCCAGCAGCTCTTTGACTTTGAACACTGAAGCTTTCTTT.

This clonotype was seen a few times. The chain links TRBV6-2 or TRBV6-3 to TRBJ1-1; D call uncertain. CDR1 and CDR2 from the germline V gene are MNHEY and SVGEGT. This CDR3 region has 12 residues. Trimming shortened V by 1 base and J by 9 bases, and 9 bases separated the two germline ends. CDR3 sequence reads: CASSYWRMKAFF. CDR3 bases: TGTGCCAGCAGTTACTGGCGGATGAAAGCTTTCTTT.

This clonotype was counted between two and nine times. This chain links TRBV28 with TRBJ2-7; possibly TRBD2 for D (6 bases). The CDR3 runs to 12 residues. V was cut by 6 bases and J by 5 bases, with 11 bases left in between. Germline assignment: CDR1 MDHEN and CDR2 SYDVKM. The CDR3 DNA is TGTGCCAGCAGGGAGGGGAAGGACGAGCAGTACTTC. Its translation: CASREGKDEQYF. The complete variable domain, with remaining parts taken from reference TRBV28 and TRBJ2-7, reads DVKVTQSSRYLVKRTGEKVFLECVQDMDHENMFWYRQDPGLGLRLIYFSYDVKMKEKGDIPEGYSVSREKKERFSLILESASTNQTSMYLCASREGKDEQYFGPGTRLTVT.

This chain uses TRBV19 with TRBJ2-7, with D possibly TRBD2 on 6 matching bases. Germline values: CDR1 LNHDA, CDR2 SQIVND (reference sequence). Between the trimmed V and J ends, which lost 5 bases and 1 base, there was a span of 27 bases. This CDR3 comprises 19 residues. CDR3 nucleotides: TGTGCCAGTAGTTTCGGGGGACGGGGCGCCCTAGAAGGATCCTACGAGCAGTACTTC. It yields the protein CASSFGGRGALEGSYEQYF.

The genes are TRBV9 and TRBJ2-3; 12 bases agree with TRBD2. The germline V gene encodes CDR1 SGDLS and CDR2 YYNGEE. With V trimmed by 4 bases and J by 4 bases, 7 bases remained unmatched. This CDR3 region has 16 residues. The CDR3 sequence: CASSLASGGVADTQYF. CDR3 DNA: TGTGCCAGCAGCTTGGCTAGCGGGGGGGTAGCAGATACGCAGTATTTT.

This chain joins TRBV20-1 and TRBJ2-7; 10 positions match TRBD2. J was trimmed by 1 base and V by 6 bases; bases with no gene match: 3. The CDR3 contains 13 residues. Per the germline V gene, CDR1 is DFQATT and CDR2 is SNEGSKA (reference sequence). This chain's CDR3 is CSALAGGSYEQYF. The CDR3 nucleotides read TGCAGTGCCTTAGCGGGGGGTTCCTACGAGCAGTACTTC.

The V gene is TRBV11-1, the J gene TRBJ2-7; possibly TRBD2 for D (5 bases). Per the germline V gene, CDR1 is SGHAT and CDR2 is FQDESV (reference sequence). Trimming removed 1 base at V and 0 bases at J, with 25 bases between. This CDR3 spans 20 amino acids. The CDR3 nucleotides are TGTGCCAGCAGCTTAGGAGAAATTTACAGAGGGCTTGCGGACTCCTACGAGCAGTACTTC. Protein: CASSLGEIYRGLADSYEQYF.

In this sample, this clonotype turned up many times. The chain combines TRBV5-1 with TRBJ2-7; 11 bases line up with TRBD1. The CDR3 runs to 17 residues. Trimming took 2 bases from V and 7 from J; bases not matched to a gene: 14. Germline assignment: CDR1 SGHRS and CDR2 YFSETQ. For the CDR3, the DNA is TGCGCCAGCAGCTTACTACCACCGGGACAGGGGGAAGAAGAGCAGTACTTC. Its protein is CASSLLPPGQGEEEQYF.

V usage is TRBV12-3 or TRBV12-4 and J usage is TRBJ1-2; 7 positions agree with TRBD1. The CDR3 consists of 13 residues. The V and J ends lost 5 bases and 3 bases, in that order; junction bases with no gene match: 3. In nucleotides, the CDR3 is TGTGCCAGCAGTGACAGGGTTGACTATGGCTACACCTTC. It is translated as CASSDRVDYGYTF.

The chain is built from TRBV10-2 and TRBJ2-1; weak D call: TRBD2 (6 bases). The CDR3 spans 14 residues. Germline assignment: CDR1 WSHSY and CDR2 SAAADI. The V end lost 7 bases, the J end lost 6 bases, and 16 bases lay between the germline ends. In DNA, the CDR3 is TGCGCCAGCACAGCCGGGACTGCGATCAATGAGCAGTTCTTC. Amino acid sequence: CASTAGTAINEQFF.

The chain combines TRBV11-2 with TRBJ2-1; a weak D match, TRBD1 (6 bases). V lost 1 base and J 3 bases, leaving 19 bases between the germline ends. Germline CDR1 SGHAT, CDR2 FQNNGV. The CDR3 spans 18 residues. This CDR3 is CASSLVLHRDNIYNEQFF. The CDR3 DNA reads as TGTGCCAGCAGCTTAGTACTTCACCGGGACAACATCTACAATGAGCAGTTCTTC. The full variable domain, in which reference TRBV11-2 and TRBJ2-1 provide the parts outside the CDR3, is EAGVAQSPRYKIIEKRQSVAFWCNPISGHATLYWYQQILGQGPKLLIQFQNNGVVDDSQLPKDRFSAERLKGVDSTLKIQPAKLEDSAVYLCASSLVLHRDNIYNEQFFGPGTRLTVL.

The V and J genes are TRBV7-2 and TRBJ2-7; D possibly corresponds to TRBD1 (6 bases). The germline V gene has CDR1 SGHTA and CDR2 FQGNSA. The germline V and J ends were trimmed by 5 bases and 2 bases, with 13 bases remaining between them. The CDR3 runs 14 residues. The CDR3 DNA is TGTGCCAGCAGCCAAGACAGGTTCACCTACGAGCAGTACTTC. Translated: CASSQDRFTYEQYF.

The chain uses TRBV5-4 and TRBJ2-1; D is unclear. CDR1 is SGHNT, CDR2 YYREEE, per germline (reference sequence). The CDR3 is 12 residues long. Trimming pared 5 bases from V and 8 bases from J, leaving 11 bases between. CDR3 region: CASRGEGDEQFF. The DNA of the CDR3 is TGTGCCAGCAGGGGCGAAGGCGATGAGCAGTTCTTC.

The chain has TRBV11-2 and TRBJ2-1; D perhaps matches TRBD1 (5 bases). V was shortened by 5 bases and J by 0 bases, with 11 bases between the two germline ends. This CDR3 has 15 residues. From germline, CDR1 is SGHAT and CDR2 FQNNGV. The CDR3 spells CASSNLDNSYNEQFF. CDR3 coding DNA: TGTGCCAGCAGCAATCTGGACAACTCCTACAATGAGCAGTTCTTC.

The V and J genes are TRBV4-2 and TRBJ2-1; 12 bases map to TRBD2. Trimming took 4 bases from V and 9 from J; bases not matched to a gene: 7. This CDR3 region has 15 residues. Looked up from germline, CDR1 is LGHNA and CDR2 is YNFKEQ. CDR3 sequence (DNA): TGTGCCAGCAGCCTCCTAGCGGGGGGGCGGACTGAGCAGTTCTTC. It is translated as CASSLLAGGRTEQFF.

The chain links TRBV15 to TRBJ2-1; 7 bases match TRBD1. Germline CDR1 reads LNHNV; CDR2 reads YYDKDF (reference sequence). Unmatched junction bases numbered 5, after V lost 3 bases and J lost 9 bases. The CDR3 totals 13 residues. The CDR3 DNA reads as TGTGCCACCAGCAGGACAGGGTCCGGTGAGCAGTTCTTC. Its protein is CATSRTGSGEQFF.

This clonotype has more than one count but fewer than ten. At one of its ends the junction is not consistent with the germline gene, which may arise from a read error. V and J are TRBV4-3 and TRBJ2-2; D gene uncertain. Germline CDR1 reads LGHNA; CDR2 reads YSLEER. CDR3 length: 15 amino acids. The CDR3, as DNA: TGCGCCAGCAGCCAAGAAAATGCGAAGACCGGGGAGCTGTTTTTT. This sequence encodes CASSQENAKTGELFF.